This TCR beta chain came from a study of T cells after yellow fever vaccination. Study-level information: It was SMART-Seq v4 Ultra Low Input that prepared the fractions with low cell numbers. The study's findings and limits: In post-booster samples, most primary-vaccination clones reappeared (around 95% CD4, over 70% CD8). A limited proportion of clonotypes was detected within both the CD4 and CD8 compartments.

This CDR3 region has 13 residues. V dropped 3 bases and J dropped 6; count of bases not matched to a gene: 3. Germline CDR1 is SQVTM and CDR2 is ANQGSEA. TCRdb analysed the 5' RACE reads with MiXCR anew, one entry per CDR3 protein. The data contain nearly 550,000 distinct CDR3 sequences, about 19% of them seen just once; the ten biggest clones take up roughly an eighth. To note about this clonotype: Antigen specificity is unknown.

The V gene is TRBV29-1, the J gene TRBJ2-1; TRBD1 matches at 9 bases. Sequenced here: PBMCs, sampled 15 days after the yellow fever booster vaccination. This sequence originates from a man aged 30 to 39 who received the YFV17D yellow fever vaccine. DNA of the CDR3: TGCAGCGTTGAGACAGGGGGTAGCAATGAGCAGTTCTTC. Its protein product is CSVETGGSNEQFF.